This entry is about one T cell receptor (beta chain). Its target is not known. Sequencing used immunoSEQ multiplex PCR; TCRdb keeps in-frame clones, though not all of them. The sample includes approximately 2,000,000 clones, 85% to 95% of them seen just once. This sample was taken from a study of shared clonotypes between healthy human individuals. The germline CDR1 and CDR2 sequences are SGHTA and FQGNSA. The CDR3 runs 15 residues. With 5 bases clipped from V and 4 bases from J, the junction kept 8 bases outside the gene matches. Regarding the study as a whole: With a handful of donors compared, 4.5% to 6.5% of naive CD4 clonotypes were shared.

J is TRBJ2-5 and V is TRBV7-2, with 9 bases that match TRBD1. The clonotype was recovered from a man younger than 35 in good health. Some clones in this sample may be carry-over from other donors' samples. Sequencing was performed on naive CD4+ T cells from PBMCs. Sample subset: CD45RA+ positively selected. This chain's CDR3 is CASSRQTGGGETQYF. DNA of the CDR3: TGTGCCAGCAGCCGACAAACAGGGGGCGGAGAGACCCAGTACTTC.